This T cell receptor beta chain originates from a study of blood T cell repertoires in COVID-19. Study-wide context: Spain, Italy and the United States supplied samples that represented acute and convalescent COVID-19. PBMCs, B-cell-depleted T cells, or T cells were the source of the cDNA or gDNA that made up the material.

Per the original methods: The assay estimated nucleated cells by amplifying reference gene primers. The table came from immunoSEQ multiplex PCR; TCRdb's copy has only in-frame clones and leaves some out. The V and J calls and clone size are taken from that table; D and trimming were inferred from the DNA. The data show about 39,000 clones, around nine tenths seen once. In germline, CDR1 is SGHRS, CDR2 YFSETQ. V dropped 4 bases and J dropped 0; count of bases not matched to a gene: 10. The CDR3 extends over 17 amino acids. The gene calls are TRBV5-1 and TRBJ1-3; TRBD1 aligns across 7 bases. The sequence derives from a human donor in a cohort sampled during active COVID-19. What was sequenced was peripheral blood. The DNA for the CDR3 is TGCGCCAGCAGCCCAGGCGGGACAGTAGGCTCTGGAAACACCATATATTTT. Protein product: CASSPGGTVGSGNTIYF.